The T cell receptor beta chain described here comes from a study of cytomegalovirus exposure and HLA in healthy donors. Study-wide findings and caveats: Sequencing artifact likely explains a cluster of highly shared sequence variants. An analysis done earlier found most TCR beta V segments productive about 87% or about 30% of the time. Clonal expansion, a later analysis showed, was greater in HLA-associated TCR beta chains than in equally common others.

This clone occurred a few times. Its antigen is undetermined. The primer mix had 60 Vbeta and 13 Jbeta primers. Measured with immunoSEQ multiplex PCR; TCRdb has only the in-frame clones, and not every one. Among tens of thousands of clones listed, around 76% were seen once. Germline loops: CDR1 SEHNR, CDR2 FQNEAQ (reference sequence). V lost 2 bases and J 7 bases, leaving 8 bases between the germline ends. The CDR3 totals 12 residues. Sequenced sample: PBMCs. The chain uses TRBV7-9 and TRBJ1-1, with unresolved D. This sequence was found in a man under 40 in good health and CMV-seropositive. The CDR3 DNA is TGTGCCAGCAGCTTAAGAGGAGTTGAAGCTTTCTTT. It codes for CASSLRGVEAFF.